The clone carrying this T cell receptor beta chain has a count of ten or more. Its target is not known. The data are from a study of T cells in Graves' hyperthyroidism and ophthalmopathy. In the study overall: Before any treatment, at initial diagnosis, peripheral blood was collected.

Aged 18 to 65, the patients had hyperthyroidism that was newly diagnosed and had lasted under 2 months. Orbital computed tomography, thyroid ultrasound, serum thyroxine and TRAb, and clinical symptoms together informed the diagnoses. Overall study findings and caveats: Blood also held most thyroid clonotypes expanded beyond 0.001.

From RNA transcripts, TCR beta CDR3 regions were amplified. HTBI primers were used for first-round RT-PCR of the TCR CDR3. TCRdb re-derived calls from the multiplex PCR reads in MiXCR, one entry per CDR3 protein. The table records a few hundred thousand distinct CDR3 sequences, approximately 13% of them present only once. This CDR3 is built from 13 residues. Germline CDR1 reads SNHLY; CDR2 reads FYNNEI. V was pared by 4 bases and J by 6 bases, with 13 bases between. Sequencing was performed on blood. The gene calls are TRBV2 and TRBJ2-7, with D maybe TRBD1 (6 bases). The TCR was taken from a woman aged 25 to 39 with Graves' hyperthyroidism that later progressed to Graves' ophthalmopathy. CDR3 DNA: TGTGCCAGCAGTGTAAACAGGGACCGCGAGCAGTACTTC. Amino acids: CASSVNRDREQYF.